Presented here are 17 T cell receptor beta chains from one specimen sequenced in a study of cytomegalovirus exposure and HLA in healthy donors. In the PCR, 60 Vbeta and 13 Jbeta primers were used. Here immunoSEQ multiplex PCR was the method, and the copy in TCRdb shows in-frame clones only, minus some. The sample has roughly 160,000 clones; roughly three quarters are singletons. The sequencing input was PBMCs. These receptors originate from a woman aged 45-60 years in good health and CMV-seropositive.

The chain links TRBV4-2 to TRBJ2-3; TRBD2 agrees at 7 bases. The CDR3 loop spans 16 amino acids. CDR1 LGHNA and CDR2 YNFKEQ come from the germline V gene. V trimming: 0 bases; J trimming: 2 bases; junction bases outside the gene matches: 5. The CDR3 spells CASSQDPGRPTDTQYF. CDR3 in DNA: TGTGCCAGCAGCCAAGACCCCGGGAGGCCCACAGATACGCAGTATTTT.

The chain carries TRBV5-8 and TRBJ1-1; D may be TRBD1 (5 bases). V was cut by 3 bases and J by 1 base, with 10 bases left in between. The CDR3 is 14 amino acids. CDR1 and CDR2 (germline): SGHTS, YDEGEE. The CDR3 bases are TGTGCCAGCAGCTACGGGACTGCGAACACTGAAGCTTTCTTT. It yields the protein CASSYGTANTEAFF.

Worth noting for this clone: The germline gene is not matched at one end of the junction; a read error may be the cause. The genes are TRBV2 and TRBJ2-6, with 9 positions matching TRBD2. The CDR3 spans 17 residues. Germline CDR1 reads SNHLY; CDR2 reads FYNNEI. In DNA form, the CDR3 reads TGTGCCAGCAGTATGGCGGGGGGGAGCTCTGGGGCCAACGGCCTGACTTTC. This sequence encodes CASSMAGGSSGANGLTF.

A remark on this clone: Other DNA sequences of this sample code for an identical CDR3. The CDR3 spells CASSLGAGGGNQPQHF. CDR3 sequence (DNA): TGTGCCAGCAGCTTGGGGGCAGGGGGAGGCAATCAGCCCCAGCATTTT. The V and J genes are TRBV5-6 and TRBJ1-5; TRBD1 matches 7 bases. Trimming cost V 0 bases and J 2 bases; bases outside gene matches: 5. The CDR3 sequence is 16 residues long. CDR1 is SGHDT and CDR2 is YYEEEE in the germline V gene.

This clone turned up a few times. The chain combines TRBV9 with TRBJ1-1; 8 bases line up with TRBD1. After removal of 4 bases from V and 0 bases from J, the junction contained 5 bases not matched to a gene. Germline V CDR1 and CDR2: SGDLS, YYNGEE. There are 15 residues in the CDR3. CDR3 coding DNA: TGTGCCAGCAGCCCTCCGACAGGGGTGAACACTGAAGCTTTCTTT. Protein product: CASSPPTGVNTEAFF.

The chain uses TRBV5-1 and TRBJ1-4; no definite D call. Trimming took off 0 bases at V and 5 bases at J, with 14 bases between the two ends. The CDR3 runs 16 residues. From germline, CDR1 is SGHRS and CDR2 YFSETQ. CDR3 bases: TGCGCCAGCAGCTTGGCACATCCAGGAGGAAATGAAAAACTGTTTTTT. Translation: CASSLAHPGGNEKLFF.

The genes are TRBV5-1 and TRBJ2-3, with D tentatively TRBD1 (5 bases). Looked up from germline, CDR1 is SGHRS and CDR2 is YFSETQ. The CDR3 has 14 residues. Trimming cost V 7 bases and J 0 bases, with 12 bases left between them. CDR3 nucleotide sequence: TGCGCCAGCGACCACAGGTCAAGCACAGATACGCAGTATTTT. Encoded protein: CASDHRSSTDTQYF.

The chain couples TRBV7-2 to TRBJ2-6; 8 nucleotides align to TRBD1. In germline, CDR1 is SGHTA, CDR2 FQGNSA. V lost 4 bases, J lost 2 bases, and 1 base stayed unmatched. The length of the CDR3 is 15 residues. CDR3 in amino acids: CASSSDRAGANVLTF. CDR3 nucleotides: TGTGCCAGCAGCTCGGACAGGGCTGGGGCCAACGTCCTGACTTTC.

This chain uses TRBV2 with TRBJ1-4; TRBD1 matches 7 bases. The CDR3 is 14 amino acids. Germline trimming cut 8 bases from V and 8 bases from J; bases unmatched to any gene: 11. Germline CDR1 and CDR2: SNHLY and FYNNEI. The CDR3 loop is CASRSTGREEKLFF. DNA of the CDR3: TGTGCCAGCCGTTCGACAGGGAGAGAGGAAAAACTGTTTTTT.

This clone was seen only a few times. CDR3 protein: CASTPGTRGQETQYF. Here the CDR3 DNA reads TGTGCCAGCACTCCGGGGACTAGGGGGCAAGAGACCCAGTACTTC. The chain recombines TRBV6-5 with TRBJ2-5; TRBD2 matches 8 bases. With V trimmed by 7 bases and J by 2 bases, 9 bases remained unmatched. This CDR3 comprises 15 residues. Germline-derived CDR1 and CDR2 are MNHEY and SVGAGI.

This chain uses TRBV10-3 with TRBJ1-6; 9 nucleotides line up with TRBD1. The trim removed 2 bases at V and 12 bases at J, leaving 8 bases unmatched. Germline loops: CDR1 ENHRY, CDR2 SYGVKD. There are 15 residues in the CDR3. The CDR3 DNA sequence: TGTGCCATCAGTGAGGCCCGGGACAGGGACCGACCCCTCCACTTT. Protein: CAISEARDRDRPLHF.

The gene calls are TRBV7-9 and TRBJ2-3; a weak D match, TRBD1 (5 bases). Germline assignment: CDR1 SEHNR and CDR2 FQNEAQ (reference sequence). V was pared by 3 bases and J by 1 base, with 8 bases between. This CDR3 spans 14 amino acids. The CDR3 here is CASSFEGGTDTQYF. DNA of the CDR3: TGTGCCAGCAGCTTCGAAGGGGGCACAGATACGCAGTATTTT.

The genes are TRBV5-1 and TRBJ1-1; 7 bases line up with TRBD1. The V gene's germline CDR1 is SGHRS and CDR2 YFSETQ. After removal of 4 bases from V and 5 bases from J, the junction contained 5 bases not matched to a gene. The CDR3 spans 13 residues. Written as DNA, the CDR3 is TGCGCCAGCAGCACGACAGGGTGGACTGAAGCTTTCTTT. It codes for CASSTTGWTEAFF.

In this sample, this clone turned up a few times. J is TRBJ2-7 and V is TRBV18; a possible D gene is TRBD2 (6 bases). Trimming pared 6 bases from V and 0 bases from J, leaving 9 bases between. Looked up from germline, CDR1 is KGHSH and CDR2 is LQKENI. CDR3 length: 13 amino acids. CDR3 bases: TGTGCCAGCTCGGGGGGAAGCTCCTACGAGCAGTACTTC. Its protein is CASSGGSSYEQYF.

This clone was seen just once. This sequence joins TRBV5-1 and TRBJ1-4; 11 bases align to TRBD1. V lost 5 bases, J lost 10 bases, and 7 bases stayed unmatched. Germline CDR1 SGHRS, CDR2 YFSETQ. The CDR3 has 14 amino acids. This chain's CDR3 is CASRPGQGEGKLFF. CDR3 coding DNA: TGCGCCAGCAGACCGGGACAGGGGGAAGGAAAACTGTTTTTT.

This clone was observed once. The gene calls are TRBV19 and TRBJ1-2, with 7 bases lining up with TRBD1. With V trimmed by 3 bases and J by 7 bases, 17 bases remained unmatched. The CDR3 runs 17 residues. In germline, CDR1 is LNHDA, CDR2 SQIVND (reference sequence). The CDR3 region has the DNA TGTGCCAGTAGTATCATTTTTGGGCAGGGGGAAGGCGGTGGCTACACCTTC. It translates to CASSIIFGQGEGGGYTF.

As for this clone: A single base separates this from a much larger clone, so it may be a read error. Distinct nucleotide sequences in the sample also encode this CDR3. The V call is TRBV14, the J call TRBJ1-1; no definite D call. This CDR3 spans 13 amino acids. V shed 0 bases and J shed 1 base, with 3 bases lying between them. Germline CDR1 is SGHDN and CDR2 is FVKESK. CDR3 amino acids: CASSQDRNTEAFF. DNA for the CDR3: TGTGCCAGCAGCCAAGACAGGAACACTGAAGCTTTCTTT.